These T cell receptor beta chains were read from a single sample in a study of neurological immune-mediated disorders. MiXCR, applied by TCRdb to the 5' RACE reads, yields one record per CDR3 protein. The repertoire has 60,000 to 85,000 distinct CDR3 sequences, 5% to 6% of them found once; the top ten carry about 2%. The sample comprised PBMCs. Source of these receptors: a young woman with multiple sclerosis. The CDR3 runs from the conserved cysteine through the conserved F or W. The order of the fields is CDR3 DNA, CDR3 protein, clone size, D gene, J gene, V gene. D genes are given only for firm matches. Not every row has a clone size; where given, it reads once, few, many or a size class.

cdr3_nt: TGCAGTGCTAGCGCATACGGAAAGACTAGCACAGATACGCAGTATTTT; cdr3_aa: CSASAYGKTSTDTQYF; clone_size: many; d_call: -; j_call: TRBJ2-3; v_call: TRBV20-1
cdr3_nt: TGTGCCACCAGCAGAGGCAGGGGGGCCTACGAGCAGTACTTC; cdr3_aa: CATSRGRGAYEQYF; clone_size: many; d_call: -; j_call: TRBJ2-7; v_call: TRBV15
cdr3_nt: TGCAGTGCTTTCCTTGGGAACACTGAAGCTTTCTTT; cdr3_aa: CSAFLGNTEAFF; clone_size: many; d_call: -; j_call: TRBJ1-1; v_call: TRBV20-1
cdr3_nt: TGCGCCACCTGTCCGGGGCCAGGAAATTCACCCCTCCACTTT; cdr3_aa: CATCPGPGNSPLHF; clone_size: -; d_call: -; j_call: TRBJ1-6; v_call: TRBV5-1
cdr3_nt: TGCAGCGTTGGAGGTCTTAACACCGGGGAGCTGTTTTTT; cdr3_aa: CSVGGLNTGELFF; clone_size: many; d_call: -; j_call: TRBJ2-2; v_call: TRBV29-1
cdr3_nt: TGTGCCACCGGGGGGGCCAACGTCCTGACTTTC; cdr3_aa: CATGGANVLTF; clone_size: many; d_call: -; j_call: TRBJ2-6; v_call: TRBV12-3/TRBV12-4
cdr3_nt: TGCGCCAGCAGCCCGGACAGCTATGGCTACACCTTC; cdr3_aa: CASSPDSYGYTF; clone_size: many; d_call: -; j_call: TRBJ1-2; v_call: TRBV5-1
cdr3_nt: TGTGCCAGCAGACCCGGGGATGGGAACACTGAAGCTTTCTTT; cdr3_aa: CASRPGDGNTEAFF; clone_size: many; d_call: -; j_call: TRBJ1-1; v_call: TRBV12-3/TRBV12-4
cdr3_nt: TGCAGTGCTATAGGAGCAACTAATGAAAAACTGTTTTTT; cdr3_aa: CSAIGATNEKLFF; clone_size: many; d_call: -; j_call: TRBJ1-4; v_call: TRBV20-1
cdr3_nt: TGTGCCAGCAGCTTGGCTATCCAAGAGACCCAGTACTTC; cdr3_aa: CASSLAIQETQYF; clone_size: many; d_call: -; j_call: TRBJ2-5; v_call: TRBV5-6
cdr3_nt: TGTGCCAGCACGGCAGGGAGAAGAGAGACCCAGTACTTC; cdr3_aa: CASTAGRRETQYF; clone_size: -; d_call: -; j_call: TRBJ2-5; v_call: TRBV5-1
cdr3_nt: TGCGCCAGCAGCCCGGCAATTAACTATGGCTACACCTTC; cdr3_aa: CASSPAINYGYTF; clone_size: many; d_call: -; j_call: TRBJ1-2; v_call: TRBV5-1
cdr3_nt: TGCAGCGTTGATCGAGACCGAGGAAATGAGCAGTTCTTC; cdr3_aa: CSVDRDRGNEQFF; clone_size: many; d_call: -; j_call: TRBJ2-1; v_call: TRBV29-1
cdr3_nt: TGCGCCAGCAGCCCCGGACAGCTGAAGGGCTACACCTTC; cdr3_aa: CASSPGQLKGYTF; clone_size: many; d_call: -; j_call: TRBJ1-2; v_call: TRBV5-1
cdr3_nt: TGTGCCAGCAGCTTTGGGGACAGGGGCTTTTATGGCTACACCTTC; cdr3_aa: CASSFGDRGFYGYTF; clone_size: many; d_call: TRBD1; j_call: TRBJ1-2; v_call: TRBV7-8
cdr3_nt: TGCGCCAGCAGCCCGAGGGCAGATAAGCAGTATTTT; cdr3_aa: CASSPRADKQYF; clone_size: few; d_call: -; j_call: TRBJ2-3; v_call: TRBV5-1
cdr3_nt: TGTGCCAGCAGTTACTCGGTCTTAGCGGGAGTCCACGAGCAGTACTTC; cdr3_aa: CASSYSVLAGVHEQYF; clone_size: many; d_call: TRBD2; j_call: TRBJ2-7; v_call: TRBV6-6
cdr3_nt: TGTGCCAGCACACAGCGGGAGTACTCAGATACGCAGTATTTT; cdr3_aa: CASTQREYSDTQYF; clone_size: many; d_call: TRBD2; j_call: TRBJ2-3; v_call: TRBV6-6
cdr3_nt: TGCAGTGCTAGGGACCGTGGCTACGAGCAGTACTTC; cdr3_aa: CSARDRGYEQYF; clone_size: many; d_call: -; j_call: TRBJ2-7; v_call: TRBV20-1
cdr3_nt: TGTGCCAGCAGCTTAACAGGGGGGAACTATGGCTACACCTTC; cdr3_aa: CASSLTGGNYGYTF; clone_size: many; d_call: TRBD1; j_call: TRBJ1-2; v_call: TRBV7-2
cdr3_nt: TGTGCCAGCAGCCAAGTAAGATTCGGGGGTACGCAGTATTTT; cdr3_aa: CASSQVRFGGTQYF; clone_size: many; d_call: -; j_call: TRBJ2-3; v_call: TRBV14
cdr3_nt: TGTGCCAGCAGTTTGCCTTCCGGGTCTAATGAAAAACTGTTTTTT; cdr3_aa: CASSLPSGSNEKLFF; clone_size: few; d_call: -; j_call: TRBJ1-4; v_call: TRBV28
cdr3_nt: TGCAGTGCTAGTTGGAGAGCCGAGACCCAGTACTTC; cdr3_aa: CSASWRAETQYF; clone_size: -; d_call: -; j_call: TRBJ2-5; v_call: TRBV20-1
cdr3_nt: TGTGCTAGTGGTCCCTCCAAAGGGCCAGAGCAGTTCTTC; cdr3_aa: CASGPSKGPEQFF; clone_size: few; d_call: -; j_call: TRBJ2-1; v_call: TRBV12-5
cdr3_nt: TGCGCCAGCAGCTTGGGGTCGGGGATTCGCTATGGCTACACCTTC; cdr3_aa: CASSLGSGIRYGYTF; clone_size: many; d_call: -; j_call: TRBJ1-2; v_call: TRBV5-1
cdr3_nt: TGCAGCGTTGGCCAGGGAAGTTACAATGAGCAGTTCTTC; cdr3_aa: CSVGQGSYNEQFF; clone_size: many; d_call: -; j_call: TRBJ2-1; v_call: TRBV29-1
cdr3_nt: TGTGCCAGCAGTTTACCTATAAAGACAGGGACATACAATGAGCAGTTCTTC; cdr3_aa: CASSLPIKTGTYNEQFF; clone_size: many; d_call: TRBD1; j_call: TRBJ2-1; v_call: TRBV28
cdr3_nt: TGCGCCAGCAGCTTGGTGGGGGAGGATGGCTACACCTTC; cdr3_aa: CASSLVGEDGYTF; clone_size: few; d_call: -; j_call: TRBJ1-2; v_call: TRBV5-1
cdr3_nt: TGTGCCAGCAGCTTGGAAATGGAGACCCAGTACTTC; cdr3_aa: CASSLEMETQYF; clone_size: few; d_call: -; j_call: TRBJ2-5; v_call: TRBV7-9
cdr3_nt: TGTGCCACCAGTGATTTCCGGGGGGCCACCGAGCAGTACTTC; cdr3_aa: CATSDFRGATEQYF; clone_size: -; d_call: -; j_call: TRBJ2-7; v_call: TRBV24-1
cdr3_nt: TGCAGCGTTGAACTAAGCGGGAGGGCCTACGAGCAGTACTTC; cdr3_aa: CSVELSGRAYEQYF; clone_size: -; d_call: TRBD2; j_call: TRBJ2-7; v_call: TRBV29-1
cdr3_nt: TGTGCCAGCAGCTCCGGGGTCGGTACGGAAGAGACCCAGTACTTC; cdr3_aa: CASSSGVGTEETQYF; clone_size: many; d_call: -; j_call: TRBJ2-5; v_call: TRBV11-2
cdr3_nt: TGCAGTGCTAGAGACGCTAGCGGGAGTGGAGAGACCCAGTACTTC; cdr3_aa: CSARDASGSGETQYF; clone_size: -; d_call: TRBD2; j_call: TRBJ2-5; v_call: TRBV20-1
cdr3_nt: TGCAGTGCTCCTAAACAGGGGTACGAGCAGTACTTC; cdr3_aa: CSAPKQGYEQYF; clone_size: -; d_call: TRBD1; j_call: TRBJ2-7; v_call: TRBV20-1
cdr3_nt: TGCGCCAGCTCCTCGACAGGGGGTTCCCCCTATGGCTACACCTTC; cdr3_aa: CASSSTGGSPYGYTF; clone_size: many; d_call: TRBD1; j_call: TRBJ1-2; v_call: TRBV23-1
cdr3_nt: TGCAGTGCCCGAGGGGTCAGCGCTAGCACAGATACGCAGTATTTT; cdr3_aa: CSARGVSASTDTQYF; clone_size: many; d_call: -; j_call: TRBJ2-3; v_call: TRBV20-1
cdr3_nt: TGTGCCAGCAGTCTCGGACTAGCGGCCAACTCCTACAATGAGCAGTTCTTC; cdr3_aa: CASSLGLAANSYNEQFF; clone_size: many; d_call: TRBD2; j_call: TRBJ2-1; v_call: TRBV7-6
cdr3_nt: TGCAGTGCCAGTGAACTAGCGGGGGGGGTAGTTAGCACAGATACGCAGTATTTT; cdr3_aa: CSASELAGGVVSTDTQYF; clone_size: many; d_call: TRBD2; j_call: TRBJ2-3; v_call: TRBV20-1
cdr3_nt: TGCAGTGCTAGGGGACGGCGGGACTACGAGCAGTACTTC; cdr3_aa: CSARGRRDYEQYF; clone_size: many; d_call: -; j_call: TRBJ2-7; v_call: TRBV20-1
cdr3_nt: TGCGCCAGCAGCCAAGATAGGGCTTGGGCAGGGGGGAGAAACACTGAAGCTTTCTTT; cdr3_aa: CASSQDRAWAGGRNTEAFF; clone_size: many; d_call: TRBD1; j_call: TRBJ1-1; v_call: TRBV4-1
cdr3_nt: TGTGCCAGCAGTTTATACCCCTCGGGGGCCAACGTCCTGACTTTC; cdr3_aa: CASSLYPSGANVLTF; clone_size: many; d_call: -; j_call: TRBJ2-6; v_call: TRBV28
cdr3_nt: TGCAGTGCTAGAGCAGTAATAGGCTATGGCTACACCTTC; cdr3_aa: CSARAVIGYGYTF; clone_size: many; d_call: -; j_call: TRBJ1-2; v_call: TRBV20-1
cdr3_nt: TGCAGTGCTGGAGGGACAGGCACAGATACGCAGTATTTT; cdr3_aa: CSAGGTGTDTQYF; clone_size: -; d_call: -; j_call: TRBJ2-3; v_call: TRBV20-1
cdr3_nt: TGTGCCAGCAGTGAAACAGGCGCCACTGAAGCTTTCTTT; cdr3_aa: CASSETGATEAFF; clone_size: many; d_call: -; j_call: TRBJ1-1; v_call: TRBV6-1
cdr3_nt: TGTGCCAGTAGTCCTCATTCCAGGTACTACACTGAAGCTTTCTTT; cdr3_aa: CASSPHSRYYTEAFF; clone_size: few; d_call: -; j_call: TRBJ1-1; v_call: TRBV19
cdr3_nt: TGTGCCAGCACCATGGGGGGGGCGGGAGCCGGGGAGCTGTTTTTT; cdr3_aa: CASTMGGAGAGELFF; clone_size: many; d_call: -; j_call: TRBJ2-2; v_call: TRBV6-1
cdr3_nt: TGCGCCAGCAGCTTGGTTCGGGGGAGCAATGAGCAGTTCTTC; cdr3_aa: CASSLVRGSNEQFF; clone_size: many; d_call: -; j_call: TRBJ2-1; v_call: TRBV5-1
cdr3_nt: TGTGCCTGGAGTCAAGGGGCTAACACCGGGGAGCTGTTTTTT; cdr3_aa: CAWSQGANTGELFF; clone_size: many; d_call: -; j_call: TRBJ2-2; v_call: TRBV30
cdr3_nt: TGCGCCAGCAGCTGGAACCCGGGACAGGTAGGCTCCTACAATGAGCAGTTCTTC; cdr3_aa: CASSWNPGQVGSYNEQFF; clone_size: -; d_call: TRBD1; j_call: TRBJ2-1; v_call: TRBV5-1
cdr3_nt: TGTGCCATCAGTGAGTCGGGGGGGAATTCAACCCTCAACTTT; cdr3_aa: CAISESGGNSTLNF; clone_size: -; d_call: -; j_call: TRBJ1-6; v_call: TRBV10-3
cdr3_nt: TGCGCCAGCAGCTTGGCCCGGGGAGGCGGTTCACCCCTCCACTTT; cdr3_aa: CASSLARGGGSPLHF; clone_size: many; d_call: -; j_call: TRBJ1-6; v_call: TRBV5-1
cdr3_nt: TGCAGTGCTTCCGGCTCGGGGGTTTACAATGAGCAGTTCTTC; cdr3_aa: CSASGSGVYNEQFF; clone_size: -; d_call: -; j_call: TRBJ2-1; v_call: TRBV20-1